This TCR beta chain derives from a study of cytomegalovirus exposure and HLA in healthy donors. Study overall: As an earlier analysis found, about 179 million T cells yielded approximately 100 million unique TCR beta sequences. Study-wide points: Overall, around 150 TCR beta chains were annotated as cytomegalovirus-associated.

Primers for the PCR totalled 60 Vbeta and 13 Jbeta. The table came from immunoSEQ multiplex PCR; TCRdb's copy has only in-frame clones and leaves some out. Of roughly 110,000 clones listed, around 80% are singletons. This clone was observed a single time. Its antigen remains unknown. This TCR came from a man aged 30 to 45 in good health and CMV-seropositive. Sequencing was carried out using PBMCs.

CDR3 coding DNA: TGTGCCAGCAGTGAAAGGAGGGCGAATGAGCAGTTCTTC. Encoded protein: CASSERRANEQFF. The chain links TRBV2 to TRBJ2-1; D is perhaps TRBD2 (6 bases). Germline CDR1 is SNHLY and CDR2 is FYNNEI. The CDR3 runs to 13 residues. Between the trimmed V and J ends, which lost 2 bases and 7 bases, there was a span of 9 bases.